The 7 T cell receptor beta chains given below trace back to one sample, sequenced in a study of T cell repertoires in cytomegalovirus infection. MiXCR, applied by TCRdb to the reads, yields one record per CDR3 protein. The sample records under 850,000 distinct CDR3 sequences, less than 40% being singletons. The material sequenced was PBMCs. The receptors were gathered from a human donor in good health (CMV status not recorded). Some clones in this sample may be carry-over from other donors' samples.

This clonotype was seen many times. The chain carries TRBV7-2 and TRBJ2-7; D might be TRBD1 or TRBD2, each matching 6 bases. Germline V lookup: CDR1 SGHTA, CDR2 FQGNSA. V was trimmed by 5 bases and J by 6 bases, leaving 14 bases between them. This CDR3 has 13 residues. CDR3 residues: CASSGGVGGEQYF. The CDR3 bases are TGTGCCAGCAGCGGAGGGGTAGGGGGCGAGCAGTACTTC.

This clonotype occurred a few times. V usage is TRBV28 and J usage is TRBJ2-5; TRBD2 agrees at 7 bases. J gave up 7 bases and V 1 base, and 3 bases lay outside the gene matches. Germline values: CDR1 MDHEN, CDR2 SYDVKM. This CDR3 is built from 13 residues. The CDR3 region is CASSLFAGVTQYF. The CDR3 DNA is TGTGCCAGCAGTTTATTTGCGGGGGTGACCCAGTACTTC.

CDR3 in amino acids: CASSSRTGRSTDTQYF. The CDR3 DNA reads as TGTGCCAGCAGCTCGAGGACAGGACGTAGCACAGATACGCAGTATTTT. The chain uses TRBV7-9 and TRBJ2-3, with 7 bases aligning to TRBD1. CDR1 and CDR2 (germline): SEHNR, FQNEAQ (reference sequence). Losses at the gene ends were 4 bases for V and 0 bases for J; bases not matched to a gene: 7. The CDR3 is made up of 16 amino acids.

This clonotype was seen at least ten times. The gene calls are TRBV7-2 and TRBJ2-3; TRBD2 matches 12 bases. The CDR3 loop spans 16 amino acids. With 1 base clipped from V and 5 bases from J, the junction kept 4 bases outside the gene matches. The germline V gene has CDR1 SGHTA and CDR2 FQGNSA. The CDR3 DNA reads TGTGCCAGCAGCTTAGAAGGGGGACTAGCGGGAGATACGCAGTATTTT. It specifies CASSLEGGLAGDTQYF.

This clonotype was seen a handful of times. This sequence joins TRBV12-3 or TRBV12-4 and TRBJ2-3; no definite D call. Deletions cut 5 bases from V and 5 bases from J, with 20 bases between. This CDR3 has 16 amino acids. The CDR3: CASSLLWATLEDTQYF. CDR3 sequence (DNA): TGTGCCAGCAGTCTTTTGTGGGCCACACTCGAAGATACGCAGTATTTT.

CDR3 residues: CASSLLPGTSGNEQFF. In DNA, the CDR3 is TGTGCCAGCAGTTTGCTTCCCGGGACTAGCGGGAATGAGCAGTTCTTC. The chain combines TRBV28 with TRBJ2-1; 12 bases are a match to TRBD2. The V gene's germline CDR1 is MDHEN and CDR2 SYDVKM. Losses at the gene ends were 3 bases for V and 7 bases for J; bases not matched to a gene: 7. The CDR3 extends over 16 amino acids.

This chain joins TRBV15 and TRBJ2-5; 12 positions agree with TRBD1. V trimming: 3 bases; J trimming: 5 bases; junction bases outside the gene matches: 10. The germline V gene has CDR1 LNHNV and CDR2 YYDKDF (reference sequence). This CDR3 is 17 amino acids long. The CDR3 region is CATSRSPGQGAMETQYF. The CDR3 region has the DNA TGTGCCACCAGCAGGTCCCCGGGACAGGGGGCTATGGAGACCCAGTACTTC.